This T cell receptor beta chain originates from a study of T-cell reconstitution after alpha-beta-depleted transplantation in children. Unique molecular identifiers tagged the TCRbeta library. MiXCR was run by TCRdb on the PCR reads, yielding one entry per CDR3 protein. Among roughly 500,000 distinct CDR3 sequences listed, roughly 18% were seen once. This clonotype was observed a single time. Relative to the germline gene, one junction end is altered; a read error may explain this. The CDR3 totals 13 residues. Germline V gene data show CDR1 as MNHEY and CDR2 as SMNVEV (reference sequence). The TCR was taken from a human donor who donated a stem cell graft to a child with acute lymphoblastic leukemia. The rearrangement joins TRBV27 to TRBJ1-2; D gene uncertain. The specimen comprised PBMCs from the stem cell graft donor, sampled from the stem cell graft. CDR3 nucleotides: TGTGCCGGCAGTTTATCGTACCAGCATGGCTACACCTTC. It encodes CAGSLSYQHGYTF.